Listed below are T cell receptor beta chains from one sample, sequenced in a study of vaccination and CD4 T cells after COVID-19. TCRdb re-called the PCR reads with MiXCR, one entry per CDR3 protein. The sample lists 10,000 to 15,000 distinct CDR3 sequences, approximately 51% occurring once. Their cognate antigens are unknown. The sequenced material came from CD4+ T cells from blood, cultured in vitro. The receptors come from a human donor who had recovered from COVID-19. CDR3s leave out the opening cysteine and the closing phenylalanine or tryptophan. D genes are given only for firm matches. Only part of the rows carry a size: once, few, many, or a class if the clone is expanded.

len,v_gene,abundance,d_gene,j_gene,CDR3aa
13,TRBV20-1,NA,NA,TRBJ2-5,SAHPRPGGQETQY
15,TRBV11-3,NA,TRBD1,TRBJ1-6,ASSFVGQGRDNSPLH
15,TRBV11-3,NA,TRBD2,TRBJ2-5,ASSLGEGREWEETQY
12,TRBV20-1,few,NA,TRBJ1-6,SASTPEYNSPLH
12,TRBV7-8,NA,NA,TRBJ1-2,ASRPQGWNYGYT
12,TRBV6-1,once,NA,TRBJ1-1,AISADSPNTEAF
13,TRBV20-1,NA,TRBD1,TRBJ1-2,SARDARTGDGGYT
13,TRBV20-1,few,NA,TRBJ1-5,SARLPPSGNQPQH
12,TRBV27,NA,NA,TRBJ1-6,ASSLERGNSPLH
15,TRBV12-5,NA,TRBD2,TRBJ2-5,ASGLAGLAGGQETQY
12,TRBV4-1,NA,NA,TRBJ2-7,ASSQVGTLYEQY
10,TRBV29-1,NA,TRBD1,TRBJ1-1,SVAQGASEAF
12,TRBV20-1,NA,TRBD2,TRBJ2-1,SARDRSGSNEQF
12,TRBV7-2,NA,NA,TRBJ2-7,ASSLVGQDYEQY
13,TRBV7-2,NA,NA,TRBJ1-2,ASSLAGTAQTGYT
15,TRBV7-8,NA,NA,TRBJ1-1,ASSLPPPRTLNTEAF
13,TRBV20-1,NA,NA,TRBJ1-4,SARGRVSTNEKLF
16,TRBV21-1,NA,NA,TRBJ2-7,ASSNQQGEYCRSYEQY
15,TRBV4-1,once,NA,TRBJ2-3,ASSQESLTASTDTQY
13,TRBV11-3,NA,NA,TRBJ1-1,ASSLDGAMNTEAF
8,TRBV20-1,few,NA,TRBJ1-5,SAGNQPQH
10,TRBV7-2,NA,NA,TRBJ2-3,ASSASLDTQY
12,TRBV5-4,NA,NA,TRBJ2-6,ASSDVSGANVLT
10,TRBV7-9,NA,NA,TRBJ1-1,ASSSAGRGAF
13,TRBV4-1,NA,NA,TRBJ1-6,ASSQNRAYNSPLH
16,TRBV10-1,few,NA,TRBJ1-5,ASSEGLLTLPSNQPQH
13,TRBV7-9,NA,TRBD1,TRBJ1-1,ASSLGTGSNTEAF
11,TRBV9,few,NA,TRBJ2-2,ASSERTSGELF
13,TRBV30,NA,NA,TRBJ2-1,AWSRKGRGGDEQF
10,TRBV11-3,NA,NA,TRBJ2-2,ASMGVAGELF
14,TRBV6-1,NA,TRBD2,TRBJ2-7,ASSAALMTSLYEQY